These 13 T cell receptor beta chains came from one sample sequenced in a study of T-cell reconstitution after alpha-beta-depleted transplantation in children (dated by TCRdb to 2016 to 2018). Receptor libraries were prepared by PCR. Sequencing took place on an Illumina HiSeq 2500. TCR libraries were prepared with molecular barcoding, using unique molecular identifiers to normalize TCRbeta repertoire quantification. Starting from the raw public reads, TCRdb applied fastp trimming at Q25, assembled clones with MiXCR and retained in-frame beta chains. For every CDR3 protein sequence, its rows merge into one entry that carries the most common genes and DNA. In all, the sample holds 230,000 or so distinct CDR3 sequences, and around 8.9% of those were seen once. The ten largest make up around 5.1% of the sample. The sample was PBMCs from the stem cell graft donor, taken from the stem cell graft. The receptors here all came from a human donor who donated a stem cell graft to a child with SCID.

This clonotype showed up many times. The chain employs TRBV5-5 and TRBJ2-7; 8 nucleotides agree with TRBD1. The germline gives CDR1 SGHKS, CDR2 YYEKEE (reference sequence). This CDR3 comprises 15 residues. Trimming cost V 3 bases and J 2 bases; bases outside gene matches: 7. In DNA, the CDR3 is TGTGCCAGCAGCTGGACGGACAGGGAGACCTACGAGCAGTACTTC. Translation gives CASSWTDRETYEQYF.

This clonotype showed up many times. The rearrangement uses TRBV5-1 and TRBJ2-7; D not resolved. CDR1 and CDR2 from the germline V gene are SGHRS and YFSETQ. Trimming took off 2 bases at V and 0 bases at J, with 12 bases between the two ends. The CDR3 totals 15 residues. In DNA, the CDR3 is TGCGCCAGCAGCTTTGGTTACATAAACTCCTACGAGCAGTACTTC. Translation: CASSFGYINSYEQYF.

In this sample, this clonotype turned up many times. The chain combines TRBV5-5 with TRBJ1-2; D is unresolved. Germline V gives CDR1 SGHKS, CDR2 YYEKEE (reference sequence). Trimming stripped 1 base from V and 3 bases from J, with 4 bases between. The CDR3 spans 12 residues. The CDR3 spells CASSLTDYGYTF. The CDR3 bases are TGTGCCAGCAGCTTGACAGACTATGGCTACACCTTC.

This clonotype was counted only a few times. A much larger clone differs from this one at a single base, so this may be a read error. The CDR3 nucleotides are TGTGCCAGCGCGGGGGACACTGAAGCTTTCTTT. The encoded protein is CASAGDTEAFF. The J gene is TRBJ1-1, the V gene TRBV2, with D maybe TRBD1 (5 bases). CDR1 is SNHLY and CDR2 is FYNNEI in the germline V gene. This CDR3 region has 11 residues. V lost 8 bases and J lost 3, with 7 bases in between.

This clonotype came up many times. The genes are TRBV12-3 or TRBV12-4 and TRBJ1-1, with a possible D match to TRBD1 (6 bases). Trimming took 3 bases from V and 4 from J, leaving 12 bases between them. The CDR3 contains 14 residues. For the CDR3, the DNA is TGTGCCAGCAGTTTTGGCAGGGGTGTCACTGAAGCTTTCTTT. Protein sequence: CASSFGRGVTEAFF.

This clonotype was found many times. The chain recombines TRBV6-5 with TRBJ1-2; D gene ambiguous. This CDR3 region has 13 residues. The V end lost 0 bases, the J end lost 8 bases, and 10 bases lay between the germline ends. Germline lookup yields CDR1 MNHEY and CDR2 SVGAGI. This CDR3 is CASSYSRGMGYTF. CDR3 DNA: TGTGCCAGCAGTTACTCCCGAGGAATGGGCTACACCTTC.

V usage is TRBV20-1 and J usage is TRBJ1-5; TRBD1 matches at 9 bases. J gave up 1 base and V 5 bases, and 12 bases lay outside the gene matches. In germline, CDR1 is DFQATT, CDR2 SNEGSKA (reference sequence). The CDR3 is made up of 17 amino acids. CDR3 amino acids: CSAPTRLGTGSNQPQHF. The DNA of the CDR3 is TGCAGTGCTCCGACACGGCTAGGGACAGGGAGCAATCAGCCCCAGCATTTT.

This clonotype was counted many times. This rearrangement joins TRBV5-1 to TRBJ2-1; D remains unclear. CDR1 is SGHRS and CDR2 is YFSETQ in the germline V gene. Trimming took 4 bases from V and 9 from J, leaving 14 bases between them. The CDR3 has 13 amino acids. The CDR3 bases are TGCGCCAGCAGCCTCGGACCACCGAGTGAGCAGTTCTTC. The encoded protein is CASSLGPPSEQFF.

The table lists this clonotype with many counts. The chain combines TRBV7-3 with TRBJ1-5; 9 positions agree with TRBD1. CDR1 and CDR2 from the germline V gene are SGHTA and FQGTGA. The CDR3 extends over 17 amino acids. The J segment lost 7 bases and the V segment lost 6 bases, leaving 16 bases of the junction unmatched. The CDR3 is CASRPSWDRDLRQPQHF. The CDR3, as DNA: TGTGCCAGCAGGCCTAGCTGGGACAGGGACCTGAGACAGCCCCAGCATTTT.

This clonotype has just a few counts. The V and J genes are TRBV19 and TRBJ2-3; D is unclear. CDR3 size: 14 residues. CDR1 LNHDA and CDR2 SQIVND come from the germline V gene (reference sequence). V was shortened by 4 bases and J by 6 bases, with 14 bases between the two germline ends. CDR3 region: CASSRFGQVDTQYF. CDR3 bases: TGTGCCAGTAGTAGGTTCGGTCAAGTGGATACGCAGTATTTT. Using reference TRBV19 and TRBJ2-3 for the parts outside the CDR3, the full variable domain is DGGITQSPKYLFRKEGQNVTLSCEQNLNHDAMYWYRQDPGQGLRLIYYSQIVNDFQKGDIAEGYSVSREKKESFPLTVTSAQKNPTAFYLCASSRFGQVDTQYFGPGTRLTVL.

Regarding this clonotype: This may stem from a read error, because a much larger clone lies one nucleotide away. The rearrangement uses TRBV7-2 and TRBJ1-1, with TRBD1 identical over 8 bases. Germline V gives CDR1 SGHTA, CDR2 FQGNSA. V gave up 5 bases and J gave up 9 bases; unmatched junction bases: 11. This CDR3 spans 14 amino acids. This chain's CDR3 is CASSLQDRVDQAFF. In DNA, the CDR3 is TGTGCCAGCAGCCTACAGGACAGGGTGGATCAAGCTTTCTTT.

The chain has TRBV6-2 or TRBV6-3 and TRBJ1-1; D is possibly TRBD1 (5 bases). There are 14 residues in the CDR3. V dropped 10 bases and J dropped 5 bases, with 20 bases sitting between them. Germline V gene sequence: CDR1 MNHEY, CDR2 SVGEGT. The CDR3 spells CATCLGATGTEAFF. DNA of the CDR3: TGTGCCACCTGCTTAGGGGCCACGGGAACTGAAGCTTTCTTT.

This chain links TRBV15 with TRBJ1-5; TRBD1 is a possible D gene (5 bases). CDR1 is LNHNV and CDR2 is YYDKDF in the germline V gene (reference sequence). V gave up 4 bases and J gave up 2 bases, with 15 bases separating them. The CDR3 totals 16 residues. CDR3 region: CATSTGDRRGNQPQHF. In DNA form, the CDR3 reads TGTGCCACCAGCACGGGGGACCGTAGGGGCAATCAGCCCCAGCATTTT.